The source of this T cell receptor (beta chain) is a study of OX40 agonist ivuxolimab in advanced cancers. General study results and limits: Normalized expansion of T-cell clones was also low for some nonresponders.

Systemic immunosuppression or a history of autoimmune disease excluded patients. Concerning this clone: Its matching antigen is unknown.

The CDR3 is made up of 13 amino acids. Germline V gives CDR1 LGHNA, CDR2 YNFKEQ. V was shortened by 0 bases and J by 11 bases, with 13 bases between the two germline ends. The data were produced by immunoSEQ multiplex PCR, yet TCRdb's version contains in-frame clones alone and is incomplete. The sample includes roughly 17,000 clones, about four fifths seen only once; the top ten take roughly 14%. The receptor's source is an adult with an advanced solid tumor such as melanoma, head and neck, liver or kidney cancer. The chain is built from TRBV4-2 and TRBJ1-1; weak D call: TRBD1 (5 bases). Sequences were derived from CD4+ or CD8+ T cells sorted from blood, sampled in a trial of the OX40 agonist ivuxolimab. The CDR3 sequence: CASSQEGTIWAFF. The CDR3 nucleotides are TGTGCCAGCAGCCAAGAGGGGACGATTTGGGCTTTCTTT.